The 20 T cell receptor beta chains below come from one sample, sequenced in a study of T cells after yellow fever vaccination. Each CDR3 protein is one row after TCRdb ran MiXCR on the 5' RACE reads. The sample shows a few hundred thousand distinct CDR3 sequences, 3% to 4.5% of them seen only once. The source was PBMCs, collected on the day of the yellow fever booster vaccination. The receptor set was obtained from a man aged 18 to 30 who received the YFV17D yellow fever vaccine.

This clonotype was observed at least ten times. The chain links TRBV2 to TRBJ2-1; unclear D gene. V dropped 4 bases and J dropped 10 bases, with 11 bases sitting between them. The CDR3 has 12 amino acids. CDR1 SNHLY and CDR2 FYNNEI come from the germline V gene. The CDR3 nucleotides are TGTGCCAGCAGTGTCAGTGCCGGGGAGCAGTTCTTC. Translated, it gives CASSVSAGEQFF.

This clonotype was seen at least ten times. In DNA, the CDR3 is TGTGCCAGCAGCCAAGATGGTTATGCCTTTGAGCAGTTCTTC. Translation gives CASSQDGYAFEQFF. V gene TRBV4-2 combines with J gene TRBJ2-1, with unresolved D. The V gene lost 0 bases and the J gene lost 9 bases, with 12 bases spanning the gap. This CDR3 spans 14 amino acids. CDR1 and CDR2 (germline): LGHNA, YNFKEQ.

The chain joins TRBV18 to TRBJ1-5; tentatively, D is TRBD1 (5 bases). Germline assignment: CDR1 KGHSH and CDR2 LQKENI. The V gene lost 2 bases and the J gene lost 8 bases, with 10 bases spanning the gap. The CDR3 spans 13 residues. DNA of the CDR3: TGTGCCAGCTCACCAAGTTCGGGGGAGCCCCAGCATTTT. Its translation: CASSPSSGEPQHF.

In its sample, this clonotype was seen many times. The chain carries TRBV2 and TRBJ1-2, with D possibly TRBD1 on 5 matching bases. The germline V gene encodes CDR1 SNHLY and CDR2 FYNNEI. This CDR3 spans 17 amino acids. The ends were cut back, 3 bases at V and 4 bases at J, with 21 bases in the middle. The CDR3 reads CASSETVVEKVSYGYTF. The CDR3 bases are TGTGCCAGCAGTGAGACAGTGGTCGAGAAGGTTTCCTATGGCTACACCTTC.

For the CDR3, the DNA is TGTGCCAGCAGCTTAGGGGCCGGCGCCCTGTCTGGAAACACCATATATTTT. This codes for CASSLGAGALSGNTIYF. The J gene is TRBJ1-3, the V gene TRBV11-2; unclear D gene. Per the germline V gene, CDR1 is SGHAT and CDR2 is FQNNGV. Trimming pared 1 base from V and 1 base from J, leaving 14 bases between. CDR3 length equals 17 residues. Based on the CDR3 plus reference TRBV11-2 and TRBJ1-3, the full variable domain is EAGVAQSPRYKIIEKRQSVAFWCNPISGHATLYWYQQILGQGPKLLIQFQNNGVVDDSQLPKDRFSAERLKGVDSTLKIQPAKLEDSAVYLCASSLGAGALSGNTIYFGEGSWLTVV.

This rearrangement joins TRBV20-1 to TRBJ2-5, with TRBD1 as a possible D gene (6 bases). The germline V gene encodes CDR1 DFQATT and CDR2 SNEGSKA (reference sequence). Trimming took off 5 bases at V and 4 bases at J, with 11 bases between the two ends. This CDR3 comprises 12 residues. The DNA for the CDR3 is TGCAGTGCTCTCAGGGGTGGAGAGACCCAGTACTTC. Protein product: CSALRGGETQYF.

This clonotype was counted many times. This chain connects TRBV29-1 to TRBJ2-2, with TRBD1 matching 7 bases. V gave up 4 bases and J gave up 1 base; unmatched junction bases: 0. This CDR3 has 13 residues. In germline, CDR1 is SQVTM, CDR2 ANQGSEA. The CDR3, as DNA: TGCAGCGTTGGACAGGGGAACACCGGGGAGCTGTTTTTT. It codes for CSVGQGNTGELFF.

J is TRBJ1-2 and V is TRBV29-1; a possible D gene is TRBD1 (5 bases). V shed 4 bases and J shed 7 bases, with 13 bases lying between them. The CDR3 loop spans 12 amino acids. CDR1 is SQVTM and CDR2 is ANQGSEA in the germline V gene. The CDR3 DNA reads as TGCAGCGTTGTTAAAGGGGTGACTGGCTACACCTTC. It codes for CSVVKGVTGYTF.

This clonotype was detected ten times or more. This CDR3 reads CASSPRGAAENTIYF. CDR3 sequence (DNA): TGTGCCAGCAGTCCCCGGGGGGCAGCCGAAAACACCATATATTTT. This chain connects TRBV6-6 to TRBJ1-3, with a tentative D call TRBD1 (6 bases). Germline V gene lookup returns CDR1 MNHNY and CDR2 SVGAGI (reference sequence). This CDR3 has 15 amino acids. V shed 5 bases and J shed 6 bases, with 17 bases lying between them.

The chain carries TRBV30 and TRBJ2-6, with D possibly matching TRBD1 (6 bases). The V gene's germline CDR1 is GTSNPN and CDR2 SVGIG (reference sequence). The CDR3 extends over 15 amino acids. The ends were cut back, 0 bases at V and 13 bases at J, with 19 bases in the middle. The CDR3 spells CAWSVRTVGAGVLTF. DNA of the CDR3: TGTGCCTGGAGTGTAAGGACCGTGGGGGCCGGGGTCCTGACTTTC. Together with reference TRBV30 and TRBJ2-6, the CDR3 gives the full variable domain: SQTIHQWPATLVQPVGSPLSLECTVEGTSNPNLYWYRQAAGRGLQLLFYSVGIGQISSEVPQNLSASRPQDRQFILSSKKLLLSDSGFYLCAWSVRTVGAGVLTFGAGSRLTVL.

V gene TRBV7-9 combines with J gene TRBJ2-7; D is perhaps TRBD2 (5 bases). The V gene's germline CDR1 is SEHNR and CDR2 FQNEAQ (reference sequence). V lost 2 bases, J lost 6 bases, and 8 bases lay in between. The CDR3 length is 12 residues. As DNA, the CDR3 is TGTGCCAGCAGCTTACGGACTGGCGAGCAGTACTTC. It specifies CASSLRTGEQYF.

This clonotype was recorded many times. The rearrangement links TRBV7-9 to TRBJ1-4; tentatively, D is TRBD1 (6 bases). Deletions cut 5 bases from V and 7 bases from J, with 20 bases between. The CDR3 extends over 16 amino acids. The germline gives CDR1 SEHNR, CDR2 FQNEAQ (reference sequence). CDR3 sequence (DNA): TGTGCCAGCAGCCTCTCACCGACAGGCCTGGGTGAAAAACTGTTTTTT. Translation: CASSLSPTGLGEKLFF.

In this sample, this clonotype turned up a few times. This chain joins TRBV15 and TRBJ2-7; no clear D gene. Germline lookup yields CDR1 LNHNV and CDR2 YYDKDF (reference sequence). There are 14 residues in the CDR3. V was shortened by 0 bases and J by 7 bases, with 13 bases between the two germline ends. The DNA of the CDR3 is TGTGCCACCAGCAGAGATTCAGCGACGTTAGAGCAGTACGTC. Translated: CATSRDSATLEQYV.

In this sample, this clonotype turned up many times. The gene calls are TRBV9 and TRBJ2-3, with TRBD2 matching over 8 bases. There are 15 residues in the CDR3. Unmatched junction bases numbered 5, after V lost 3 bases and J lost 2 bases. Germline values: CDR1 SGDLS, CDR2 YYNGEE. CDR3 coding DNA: TGTGCCAGCAGCGGGGGACTAGGAGACACAGATACGCAGTATTTT. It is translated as CASSGGLGDTDTQYF. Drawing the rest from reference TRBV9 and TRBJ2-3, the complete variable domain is DSGVTQTPKHLITATGQRVTLRCSPRSGDLSVYWYQQSLDQGLQFLIQYYNGEERAKGNILERFSAQQFPDLHSELNLSSLELGDSALYFCASSGGLGDTDTQYFGPGTRLTVL.

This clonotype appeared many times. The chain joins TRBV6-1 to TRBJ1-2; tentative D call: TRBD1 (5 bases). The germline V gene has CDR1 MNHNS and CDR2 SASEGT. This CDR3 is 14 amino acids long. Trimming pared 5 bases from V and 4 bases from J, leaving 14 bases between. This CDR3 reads CASSTGAGGYGYTF. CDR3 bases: TGTGCCAGCAGTACCGGGGCCGGTGGCTATGGCTACACCTTC.

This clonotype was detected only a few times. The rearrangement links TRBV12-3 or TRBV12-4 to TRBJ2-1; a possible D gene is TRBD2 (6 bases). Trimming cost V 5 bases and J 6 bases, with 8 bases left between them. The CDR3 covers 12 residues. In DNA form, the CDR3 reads TGTGCCAGCAGTACGGGGGTCAATGAGCAGTTCTTC. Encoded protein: CASSTGVNEQFF.

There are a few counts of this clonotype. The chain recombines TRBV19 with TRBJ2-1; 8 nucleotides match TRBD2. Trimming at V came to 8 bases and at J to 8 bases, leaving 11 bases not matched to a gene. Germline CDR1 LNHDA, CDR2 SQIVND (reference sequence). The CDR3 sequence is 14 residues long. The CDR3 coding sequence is TGTGCCAGTTCCATAGCGGGGCGCCGGGATGAGCAGTTCTTC. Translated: CASSIAGRRDEQFF.

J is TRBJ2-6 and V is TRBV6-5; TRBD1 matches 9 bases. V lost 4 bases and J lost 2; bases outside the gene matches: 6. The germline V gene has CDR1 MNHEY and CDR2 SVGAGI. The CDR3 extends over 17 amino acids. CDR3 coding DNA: TGTGCCAGCAGTTCTCCGGGACAGGGAACTGGGGCCAACGTCCTGACTTTC. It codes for CASSSPGQGTGANVLTF.

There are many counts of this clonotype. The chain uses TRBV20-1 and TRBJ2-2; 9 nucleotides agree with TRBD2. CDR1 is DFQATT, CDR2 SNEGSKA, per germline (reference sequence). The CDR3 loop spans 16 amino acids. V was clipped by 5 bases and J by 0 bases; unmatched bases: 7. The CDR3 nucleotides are TGCAGTGCTTCAGCGGGGGGCTCCCCGAACACCGGGGAGCTGTTTTTT. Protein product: CSASAGGSPNTGELFF.

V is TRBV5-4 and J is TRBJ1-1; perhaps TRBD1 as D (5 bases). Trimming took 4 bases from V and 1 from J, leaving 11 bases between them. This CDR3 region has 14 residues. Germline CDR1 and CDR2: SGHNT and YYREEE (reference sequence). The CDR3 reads CASSRKQENTEAFF. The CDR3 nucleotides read TGTGCCAGCAGCCGAAAACAGGAGAACACTGAAGCTTTCTTT. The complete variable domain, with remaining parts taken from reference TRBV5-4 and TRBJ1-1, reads ETGVTQSPTHLIKTRGQQVTLRCSSQSGHNTVSWYQQALGQGPQFIFQYYREEENGRGNFPPRFSGLQFPNYSSELNVNALELDDSALYLCASSRKQENTEAFFGQGTRLTVV.